These 31 T cell receptor beta chains share one sample of origin, sequenced in a study of T cells in localized non-small cell lung cancer. Assay: immunoSEQ multiplex PCR; the TCRdb copy retains only in-frame clones and omits some. The sample shows 90,000 to 100,000 clones, approximately 90% of them seen only once. The specimen comprised PBMCs, sampled before any cancer treatment. The receptor set was obtained from a woman between 35 and 70 years old with stage II squamous cell lung carcinoma.

The chain couples TRBV6-1 to TRBJ2-1; D is perhaps TRBD2 (7 bases). V was clipped by 2 bases and J by 5 bases, with 16 bases between them. The CDR3 consists of 16 residues. Germline V gene lookup returns CDR1 MNHNS and CDR2 SASEGT. The CDR3 DNA reads as TGTGCCAGCAGTGAACGCGGGCGGGGGACAAACAATGAGCAGTTCTTC. This encodes CASSERGRGTNNEQFF.

In nucleotides, the CDR3 is TGCAGCGTTGCCGGGGGGGGGACCTACGAGCAGTACTTC. Amino acid sequence: CSVAGGGTYEQYF. The chain uses TRBV29-1 and TRBJ2-7, with 8 nucleotides matching TRBD2. The length of the CDR3 is 13 residues. The germline CDR1 and CDR2 sequences are SQVTM and ANQGSEA. The junction had 4 bases not matched to a gene; V was cut back by 4 bases and J by 2 bases.

The chain couples TRBV5-1 to TRBJ2-3, with D tentatively TRBD1 or TRBD2 (5 bases each). The CDR3 runs 15 residues. Trimming shortened V by 4 bases and J by 6 bases, and 18 bases separated the two germline ends. The V gene's germline CDR1 is SGHRS and CDR2 YFSETQ. CDR3 sequence (DNA): TGCGCCAGCAGCCCCCACTCCCCGGGGCGGGATACGCAGTATTTT. This gives the protein CASSPHSPGRDTQYF. The whole variable domain, filled in from reference TRBV5-1 and TRBJ2-3, reads KAGVTQTPRYLIKTRGQQVTLSCSPISGHRSVSWYQQTPGQGLQFLFEYFSETQRNKGNFPGRFSGRQFSNSRSEMNVSTLELGDSALYLCASSPHSPGRDTQYFGPGTRLTVL.

V is TRBV27 and J is TRBJ1-2; D is possibly TRBD1 (5 bases). The germline CDR1 and CDR2 sequences are MNHEY and SMNVEV (reference sequence). The V end was cut by 7 bases, the J end by 2 bases, with 8 bases between. The CDR3 is 12 amino acids. The CDR3 here is CASKGPNYGYTF. DNA for the CDR3: TGTGCCAGCAAGGGGCCAAACTATGGCTACACCTTC.

The chain recombines TRBV12-5 with TRBJ1-3; D call uncertain. CDR1 is LGHNT, CDR2 FRNRAP, per germline. V lost 2 bases and J 0 bases, leaving 5 bases between the germline ends. The CDR3 runs to 14 residues. Written as DNA, the CDR3 is TGTGCTAGTGGTTTGCCCTCCTCTGGAAACACCATATATTTT. Protein product: CASGLPSSGNTIYF. The full variable domain, rest sourced from reference TRBV12-5 and TRBJ1-3, is DARVTQTPRHKVTEMGQEVTMRCQPILGHNTVFWYRQTMMQGLELLAYFRNRAPLDDSGMPKDRFSAEMPDATLATLKIQPSEPRDSAVYFCASGLPSSGNTIYFGEGSWLTVV.

The gene calls are TRBV12-5 and TRBJ1-2, with D possibly matching TRBD1 (5 bases). V was cut by 3 bases and J by 4 bases, with 21 bases left in between. The CDR3 is 17 residues long. Germline CDR1 is LGHNT and CDR2 is FRNRAP. CDR3 coding DNA: TGTGCTAGTGGTTTTCCCCCTACAGGCCCCCGAAGCTATGGCTACACCTTC. Translation: CASGFPPTGPRSYGYTF.

The chain is built from TRBV27 and TRBJ2-4; no clear D. Germline CDR1 and CDR2: MNHEY and SMNVEV (reference sequence). Between the trimmed V and J ends, which lost 3 bases and 1 base, there was a span of 13 bases. The CDR3 extends over 16 amino acids. For the CDR3, the DNA is TGTGCCAGCAGTTTTCACAGTAGGGTCGCCAAAAACATTCAGTACTTC. Its protein product is CASSFHSRVAKNIQYF.

This clone was seen a few times. The chain has TRBV23-1 and TRBJ2-2; no firm D call. TRBV23-1 is known as an ORF, though its function is uncertain. The length of the CDR3 is 14 residues. With 0 bases removed from V and 6 bases from J, the gap between germline ends came to 8 bases. This CDR3 is CASSQSRRAGELFF. The CDR3 nucleotides read TGCGCCAGCAGTCAATCCCGTAGGGCCGGGGAGCTGTTTTTT.

This clone is labeled as medium-sized (0.01 to 0.1%). V is TRBV2 and J is TRBJ1-1; 7 bases line up with TRBD1. J lost 4 bases, V lost 4 bases, and 15 bases had no gene match. The CDR3 is 17 amino acids. CDR1 and CDR2 (germline): SNHLY, FYNNEI. CDR3 sequence: CASSGGVRGVGGTEAFF. Written as DNA, the CDR3 is TGTGCCAGCAGTGGAGGGGTCAGGGGGGTCGGGGGCACTGAAGCTTTCTTT.

This chain joins TRBV6-1 and TRBJ1-5; D unresolved. This CDR3 region has 19 residues. V lost 2 bases and J lost 0, with 20 bases in between. Germline assignment: CDR1 MNHNS and CDR2 SASEGT. The CDR3 sequence: CASSEFHHQVVDSNQPQHF. CDR3 sequence (DNA): TGTGCCAGCAGTGAATTTCACCATCAGGTAGTCGATAGCAATCAGCCCCAGCATTTT.

The CDR3 loop is CATKGTATYEQYF. The CDR3 DNA reads TGTGCCACCAAAGGGACCGCTACCTACGAGCAGTACTTC. The chain combines TRBV6-5 with TRBJ2-7; D may match TRBD1 or TRBD2 (5 bases each). The CDR3 contains 13 residues. Trimming removed 10 bases from V and 2 bases from J, with 15 bases in between. Per germline, CDR1 MNHEY and CDR2 SVGAGI.

The V gene is TRBV10-2, the J gene TRBJ2-7; the D is unclear. V lost 2 bases, J lost 6 bases, and 14 bases lay in between. From germline, CDR1 is WSHSY and CDR2 SAAADI. CDR3 length: 14 amino acids. CDR3 protein: CASSETGPFGEQYF. The CDR3 DNA sequence: TGCGCCAGCAGTGAGACCGGACCCTTCGGCGAGCAGTACTTC.

J is TRBJ1-6 and V is TRBV10-3; TRBD1 might be the D (6 bases). There are 18 residues in the CDR3. V was clipped by 0 bases and J by 13 bases, with 25 bases between them. The V gene's germline CDR1 is ENHRY and CDR2 SYGVKD. The CDR3: CAISESTRGGARPMPLHF. CDR3 in DNA: TGTGCCATCAGTGAGTCGACTCGAGGGGGGGCCAGACCAATGCCCCTCCACTTT.

V is TRBV6-5 and J is TRBJ1-1; 9 bases fit TRBD1. Per germline, CDR1 MNHEY and CDR2 SVGAGI. V trimming: 0 bases; J trimming: 6 bases; junction bases outside the gene matches: 5. The CDR3 is 15 amino acids. This chain's CDR3 is CASSYSRTGVAEAFF. The CDR3 DNA is TGTGCCAGCAGTTACTCGAGGACAGGGGTCGCTGAAGCTTTCTTT.

This chain joins TRBV15 and TRBJ1-4; D gene ambiguous. Looked up from germline, CDR1 is LNHNV and CDR2 is YYDKDF (reference sequence). V was shortened by 5 bases and J by 3 bases, with 10 bases between the two germline ends. The CDR3 loop spans 14 amino acids. The CDR3 spells CATSFWEANEKLFF. The CDR3 DNA is TGTGCCACCAGCTTCTGGGAGGCTAATGAAAAACTGTTTTTT.

V is TRBV5-6 and J is TRBJ2-3, with a weak D call TRBD1 (5 bases). Germline V gene lookup returns CDR1 SGHDT and CDR2 YYEEEE. This CDR3 is 12 amino acids long. V was shortened by 0 bases and J by 10 bases, with 9 bases between the two germline ends. The CDR3, as DNA: TGTGCCAGCAGCTTGGCGCAGGGCTCGCAGTATTTT. It yields the protein CASSLAQGSQYF. The full variable domain, completed using reference TRBV5-6 and TRBJ2-3, is DAGVTQSPTHLIKTRGQQVTLRCSPKSGHDTVSWYQQALGQGPQFIFQYYEEEERQRGNFPDRFSGHQFPNYSSELNVNALLLGDSALYLCASSLAQGSQYFGPGTRLTVL.

This chain uses TRBV11-3 with TRBJ2-2; D is unresolved. CDR1 and CDR2 (germline): SGHNT, YENEEA. V dropped 1 base and J dropped 1 base, with 7 bases sitting between them. The CDR3 has 15 residues. The CDR3, as DNA: TGTGCCAGCAGCTTAGGGGCCGGGAACACCGGGGAGCTGTTTTTT. As protein: CASSLGAGNTGELFF.

In its sample, this clone was seen once. The chain uses TRBV6-1 and TRBJ1-1; 9 positions match TRBD1. Germline V gives CDR1 MNHNS, CDR2 SASEGT. Losses at the gene ends were 6 bases for V and 4 bases for J; bases not matched to a gene: 3. The CDR3 is 13 residues long. In DNA, the CDR3 is TGTGCCAGCAGCCACAGGGGGCCCACTGAAGCTTTCTTT. Translating it yields CASSHRGPTEAFF.

The chain couples TRBV27 to TRBJ2-5; D remains ambiguous. The CDR3 runs to 14 residues. Germline CDR1 reads MNHEY; CDR2 reads SMNVEV (reference sequence). Trimming took 3 bases from V and 1 from J, leaving 9 bases between them. For the CDR3, the DNA is TGTGCCAGCAGTTTCGTTGGGGTCCAAGAGACCCAGTACTTC. Protein product: CASSFVGVQETQYF.

The chain employs TRBV28 and TRBJ1-5; possible D gene TRBD1, 5 bases. V lost 2 bases and J 9 bases, leaving 14 bases between the germline ends. The CDR3 runs to 14 residues. Germline V gene data show CDR1 as MDHEN and CDR2 as SYDVKM. In nucleotides, the CDR3 is TGTGCCAGCAGTTTAGGGACTGGGAGGGGGCCCCAGCATTTT. It translates to CASSLGTGRGPQHF. Looking up the rest from reference TRBV28 and TRBJ1-5 gives the full variable domain: DVKVTQSSRYLVKRTGEKVFLECVQDMDHENMFWYRQDPGLGLRLIYFSYDVKMKEKGDIPEGYSVSREKKERFSLILESASTNQTSMYLCASSLGTGRGPQHFGDGTRLSIL.

V gene TRBV19 combines with J gene TRBJ1-1, with D perhaps TRBD1 (5 bases). Germline V gene lookup returns CDR1 LNHDA and CDR2 SQIVND (reference sequence). The V gene lost 1 base and the J gene lost 2 bases, with 14 bases spanning the gap. The CDR3 has 16 amino acids. The CDR3, as DNA: TGTGCCAGTAGTATAGGGGAGGGGCGGATCAACACTGAAGCTTTCTTT. This gives the protein CASSIGEGRINTEAFF.

V and J are TRBV27 and TRBJ1-6, with D perhaps TRBD1 (5 bases). The germline gives CDR1 MNHEY, CDR2 SMNVEV (reference sequence). Trimming pared 4 bases from V and 13 bases from J, leaving 17 bases between. The CDR3 has 14 amino acids. As DNA, the CDR3 is TGTGCCAGCAGTTCTCCGGGGCCCGGGGGGCCCCTCCACTTT. Its protein product is CASSSPGPGGPLHF.

The rearrangement joins TRBV5-1 to TRBJ1-2; a weak D match, TRBD1 (5 bases). V was clipped by 4 bases and J by 1 base, with 14 bases between them. There are 15 residues in the CDR3. Germline CDR1 and CDR2: SGHRS and YFSETQ. CDR3 sequence: CASSTAGSFNYGYTF. CDR3 nucleotides: TGCGCCAGCAGCACGGCAGGGTCGTTTAACTATGGCTACACCTTC.

The chain employs TRBV19 and TRBJ2-7; 7 bases align to TRBD1. The germline V gene has CDR1 LNHDA and CDR2 SQIVND (reference sequence). CDR3 length equals 14 residues. V lost 4 bases and J lost 1; bases outside the gene matches: 4. As DNA, the CDR3 is TGTGCCAGTAGTACCCCGGGACAGTCCTACGAGCAGTACTTC. Its translation is CASSTPGQSYEQYF.

The V call is TRBV15, the J call TRBJ2-3; no firm D call. Germline assignment: CDR1 LNHNV and CDR2 YYDKDF (reference sequence). The CDR3 loop spans 14 amino acids. Trimming took 5 bases from V and 5 from J, leaving 14 bases between them. CDR3 nucleotides: TGTGCCACCAGCCCAAGTGGGGTCGGAGATACGCAGTATTTT. This translates into CATSPSGVGDTQYF.

To note about this clone: The junction shows a germline mismatch at one end, possibly a read error. This chain uses TRBV4-2 with TRBJ2-3; D tentatively fits TRBD1 or TRBD2 (5 bases each). Germline V gene sequence: CDR1 LGHNA, CDR2 YNFKEQ. The CDR3 spans 14 residues. Written as DNA, the CDR3 is TGTGCCAGCAGCCCCTGGGGGAGCATAGATACGCAGTATTTT. Encoded protein: CASSPWGSIDTQYF.

The chain uses TRBV10-3 and TRBJ1-3, with 7 bases matching TRBD1. V trimming: 0 bases; J trimming: 2 bases; junction bases outside the gene matches: 1. Germline V gives CDR1 ENHRY, CDR2 SYGVKD. The CDR3 has 15 amino acids. The DNA of the CDR3 is TGTGCCATCAGTGAGTCGGGGACAGCTGGAAACACCATATATTTT. As protein: CAISESGTAGNTIYF.

The rearrangement links TRBV10-1 to TRBJ2-5, with unresolved D. The germline CDR1 and CDR2 sequences are WNHNN and SYGVQD (reference sequence). CDR3 length: 13 residues. Deletions cut 0 bases from V and 6 bases from J, with 8 bases between. The CDR3 DNA reads TGCGCCAGCAGTGAGTCCCCTCCTCAGACCCAGTACTTC. This sequence encodes CASSESPPQTQYF.

This clone was observed a handful of times. The chain couples TRBV6-5 to TRBJ2-7; 9 bases are a match to TRBD1. The V gene's germline CDR1 is MNHEY and CDR2 SVGAGI. Germline trimming cut 7 bases from V and 5 bases from J; bases unmatched to any gene: 6. The CDR3 covers 13 residues. CDR3 sequence reads: CASIGTGFHEQYF. In DNA form, the CDR3 reads TGTGCCAGCATAGGGACAGGGTTCCACGAGCAGTACTTC.

The rearrangement links TRBV30 to TRBJ1-3, with TRBD1 matching over 7 bases. This CDR3 contains 15 residues. J lost 0 bases, V lost 4 bases, and 6 bases had no gene match. Germline loops: CDR1 GTSNPN, CDR2 SVGIG (reference sequence). CDR3 residues: CAWNRGQSSGNTIYF. In DNA, the CDR3 is TGTGCCTGGAACCGGGGACAGAGCTCTGGAAACACCATATATTTT.

This sequence joins TRBV6-1 and TRBJ2-7, with a weak D call TRBD1 (5 bases). The CDR3 contains 14 residues. CDR1 MNHNS and CDR2 SASEGT come from the germline V gene. Trimming left V 4 bases short and J 4 bases short, with 14 bases between. The CDR3 here is CASSVAGIHYEQYF. The DNA for the CDR3 is TGTGCCAGCAGTGTGGCAGGGATTCATTACGAGCAGTACTTC.